The 20 T cell receptor beta chains presented below share a single source sample, sequenced in a study of cytomegalovirus exposure and HLA in healthy donors. This PCR relied on a set of 60 Vbeta primers and 13 Jbeta primers. Data came from immunoSEQ multiplex PCR; TCRdb stores just in-frame clones and leaves some out. The table lists 150,000 to 200,000 clones, around 81% of them singletons. The sequencing sample was made of PBMCs. Receptors were obtained from a woman younger than 35 in good health and CMV-seropositive.

The rearrangement links TRBV6-5 to TRBJ2-2; maybe TRBD2 (5 bases). This CDR3 is 13 amino acids long. Germline assignment: CDR1 MNHEY and CDR2 SVGAGI. V shed 6 bases and J shed 1 base, with 6 bases lying between them. In nucleotides, the CDR3 is TGTGCCAGCAGCACTAGGAACACCGGGGAGCTGTTTTTT. It specifies CASSTRNTGELFF.

This clone was found a few times. V and J are TRBV6-5 and TRBJ2-5; possibly TRBD2 for D (5 bases). The germline V gene has CDR1 MNHEY and CDR2 SVGAGI. This CDR3 region has 12 residues. Trimming shortened V by 8 bases and J by 1 base, and 8 bases separated the two germline ends. This CDR3 reads CASGRSQETQYF. The CDR3 DNA reads TGTGCCAGCGGGAGATCCCAAGAGACCCAGTACTTC.

V usage is TRBV10-1 and J usage is TRBJ2-2; 8 bases are a match to TRBD2. This CDR3 region has 15 residues. V was pared by 2 bases and J by 6 bases, with 5 bases of the junction left unmatched. Germline V gene data show CDR1 as WNHNN and CDR2 as SYGVQD (reference sequence). The CDR3 loop reads CASSESRGGAGELFF. CDR3 DNA: TGCGCCAGCAGTGAGAGCCGGGGGGGCGCCGGGGAGCTGTTTTTT.

Notes on this clone: Mismatch with germline at one junction end may stem from a read error. J is TRBJ2-5 and V is TRBV28; D unclear. The germline V gene has CDR1 MDHEN and CDR2 SYDVKM. This CDR3 spans 11 amino acids. The CDR3, as DNA: TGTGCCAGTAGTTTTTCCGGGACCCAGTACTTC. Translation gives CASSFSGTQYF.

The V and J genes are TRBV4-2 and TRBJ2-5; TRBD2 matches at 8 bases. The CDR3 consists of 16 residues. V was clipped by 0 bases and J by 3 bases; unmatched bases: 6. The germline gives CDR1 LGHNA, CDR2 YNFKEQ. The CDR3 loop reads CASSQDQRGIEETQYF. CDR3 nucleotide sequence: TGTGCCAGCAGCCAAGACCAGCGGGGGATAGAAGAGACCCAGTACTTC.

Written as DNA, the CDR3 is TGTGCCAGCAGTGAAAGGGGGACTAGCGGGGGGTGGGCAGATACGCAGTATTTT. This codes for CASSERGTSGGWADTQYF. The chain carries TRBV6-1 and TRBJ2-3, with 15 bases aligning to TRBD2. V was clipped by 2 bases and J by 4 bases; unmatched bases: 7. The CDR3 consists of 18 residues. Germline loops: CDR1 MNHNS, CDR2 SASEGT.

The V gene is TRBV11-3, the J gene TRBJ1-4; D remains unclear. The CDR3 extends over 14 amino acids. The V gene's germline CDR1 is SGHNT and CDR2 YENEEA. Trimming removed 3 bases at V and 5 bases at J, with 10 bases between. The CDR3 loop is CASSFGRINEKLFF. CDR3 coding DNA: TGTGCCAGCAGCTTCGGCAGGATCAATGAAAAACTGTTTTTT.

The chain links TRBV7-9 to TRBJ2-3, with 7 bases fitting TRBD2. V was pared by 8 bases and J by 2 bases, with 16 bases of the junction left unmatched. Germline CDR1 is SEHNR and CDR2 is FQNEAQ (reference sequence). This CDR3 is built from 17 residues. As DNA, the CDR3 is TGTGCCAGCGGGGGGGGAAGCTGGCGGGGTTTCACAGATACGCAGTATTTT. This sequence encodes CASGGGSWRGFTDTQYF.

This chain links TRBV7-9 with TRBJ2-2; 8 bases are a match to TRBD1. With V trimmed by 4 bases and J by 7 bases, 5 bases remained unmatched. The CDR3 has 14 amino acids. Germline assignment: CDR1 SEHNR and CDR2 FQNEAQ (reference sequence). CDR3 in amino acids: CASSWGQDGGELFF. The CDR3 DNA sequence: TGTGCCAGCAGCTGGGGACAGGACGGCGGGGAGCTGTTTTTT.

The rearrangement joins TRBV7-8 to TRBJ2-1, with 14 bases aligning to TRBD2. The CDR3 totals 15 residues. Germline V CDR1 and CDR2: SGHVS, FQNEAQ. V trimming: 6 bases; J trimming: 8 bases; junction bases outside the gene matches: 6. CDR3 residues: CASSRLAGGPYEQFF. CDR3 DNA sequence: TGTGCCAGCAGTAGACTAGCGGGGGGGCCATATGAGCAGTTCTTC.

The chain is built from TRBV5-1 and TRBJ2-3, with 8 positions matching TRBD2. Germline-derived CDR1 and CDR2 are SGHRS and YFSETQ. The CDR3 contains 15 residues. V shed 4 bases, J shed 2 bases, and the junction held 6 bases outside the gene matches. CDR3 sequence reads: CASSPSGGPTDTQYF. CDR3 in DNA: TGCGCCAGCAGCCCTTCGGGGGGGCCCACAGATACGCAGTATTTT.

In this sample, this clone turned up a few times. The chain has TRBV2 and TRBJ2-3, with D perhaps TRBD1 (6 bases). Trimming stripped 7 bases from V and 4 bases from J, with 9 bases between. CDR3 length: 12 amino acids. The germline gives CDR1 SNHLY, CDR2 FYNNEI. In nucleotides, the CDR3 is TGTGCCAGCACACAGGGAGCAGATACGCAGTATTTT. As protein: CASTQGADTQYF.

This clone was observed a few times. The chain has TRBV11-3 and TRBJ2-3; D unresolved. This CDR3 is built from 15 residues. V was trimmed by 3 bases and J by 0 bases, leaving 10 bases between them. Looked up from germline, CDR1 is SGHNT and CDR2 is YENEEA. Here the CDR3 DNA reads TGTGCCAGCAGCTTTTCCCCCCATAGCACAGATACGCAGTATTTT. It encodes CASSFSPHSTDTQYF.

This clone was detected once. At one end the junction does not follow the germline gene, possibly because of a read error. This chain joins TRBV5-4 and TRBJ1-6; weak D call: TRBD1 (5 bases). CDR3 length: 13 amino acids. Looked up from germline, CDR1 is SGHNT and CDR2 is YYREEE (reference sequence). The CDR3 sequence is CASSGRGDSPLYF. The CDR3 bases are TGTGCCAGCAGCGGAAGGGGTGATTCACCCCTCTACTTT.

The chain joins TRBV9 to TRBJ2-3; 8 nucleotides match TRBD2. The CDR3 loop spans 15 amino acids. Germline V lookup: CDR1 SGDLS, CDR2 YYNGEE. J was trimmed by 2 bases and V by 0 bases; bases with no gene match: 2. For the CDR3, the DNA is TGTGCCAGCAGCGTAGGCGGGGGGACCACAGATACGCAGTATTTT. It yields the protein CASSVGGGTTDTQYF.

The V call is TRBV10-2, the J call TRBJ2-2; 9 nucleotides agree with TRBD2. Trimming cost V 6 bases and J 1 base; bases outside gene matches: 3. Germline CDR1 WSHSY, CDR2 SAAADI. This CDR3 is built from 15 residues. The CDR3 loop is CASRSTSGNTGELFF. In nucleotides, the CDR3 is TGCGCCAGCAGATCGACTAGCGGGAACACCGGGGAGCTGTTTTTT.

This chain connects TRBV2 to TRBJ1-1; tentative D call: TRBD1 (6 bases). V was shortened by 6 bases and J by 4 bases, with 12 bases between the two germline ends. This CDR3 has 13 residues. Germline CDR1 is SNHLY and CDR2 is FYNNEI. The CDR3 DNA follows: TGTGCCAGCAGGATTACAGGGAGCACTGAAGCTTTCTTT. This gives the protein CASRITGSTEAFF.

This clone was observed a handful of times. This chain joins TRBV4-2 and TRBJ2-3; 8 positions match TRBD2. CDR1 is LGHNA and CDR2 is YNFKEQ in the germline V gene. V trimming: 5 bases; J trimming: 0 bases; junction bases outside the gene matches: 7. The CDR3 has 16 amino acids. The CDR3 DNA reads TGTGCCAGCAGCACTAGCGGAATGGTTAGCACAGATACGCAGTATTTT. Amino acids: CASSTSGMVSTDTQYF.

The rearrangement links TRBV7-9 to TRBJ2-2; D gene ambiguous. There are 14 residues in the CDR3. V lost 5 bases and J 4 bases, leaving 11 bases between the germline ends. Germline CDR1 reads SEHNR; CDR2 reads FQNEAQ (reference sequence). The CDR3 protein is CASSTQPSTGELFF. The CDR3 DNA sequence: TGTGCCAGCAGCACACAACCAAGCACCGGGGAGCTGTTTTTT.

The chain uses TRBV7-2 and TRBJ2-1; TRBD2 matches at 10 bases. Germline V lookup: CDR1 SGHTA, CDR2 FQGNSA. Unmatched junction bases numbered 1, after V lost 4 bases and J lost 4 bases. This CDR3 has 14 residues. CDR3 protein: CASSSGLAYNEQFF. The DNA of the CDR3 is TGTGCCAGCAGCTCGGGACTAGCGTACAATGAGCAGTTCTTC.